This T cell receptor beta chain was found in a study of blood T cell repertoires in COVID-19. On the study more broadly: The United States, Italy and Spain were the sources of the acute and convalescent COVID-19 samples. T cells, B-cell-depleted T cells, or PBMCs supplied cDNA or gDNA.

Trimming removed 6 bases at V and 5 bases at J, with 11 bases between. CDR1 and CDR2 from the germline V gene are LNHDA and SQIVND (reference sequence). This CDR3 region has 13 residues. Methods used by the authors: Nucleated cell number was recorded as an estimate derived from reference gene primer amplification. Repertoires were generated with immunoSEQ multiplex PCR, while TCRdb's copy carries only in-frame clones and drops some. V and J calls and clone size are copied from that table; D and trimming were computed from the DNA. The sample lists approximately 180,000 clones; about 85% were seen once.

The TCR sequence derives from a man between 60 and 75 years old with active or convalescent COVID-19. Material for sequencing was peripheral blood. The chain uses TRBV19 and TRBJ1-5; D is perhaps TRBD1 (6 bases). The CDR3 DNA reads TGTGCCAGTAGAAAACAGGGTCATCAGCCCCAGCATTTT. Translated: CASRKQGHQPQHF.